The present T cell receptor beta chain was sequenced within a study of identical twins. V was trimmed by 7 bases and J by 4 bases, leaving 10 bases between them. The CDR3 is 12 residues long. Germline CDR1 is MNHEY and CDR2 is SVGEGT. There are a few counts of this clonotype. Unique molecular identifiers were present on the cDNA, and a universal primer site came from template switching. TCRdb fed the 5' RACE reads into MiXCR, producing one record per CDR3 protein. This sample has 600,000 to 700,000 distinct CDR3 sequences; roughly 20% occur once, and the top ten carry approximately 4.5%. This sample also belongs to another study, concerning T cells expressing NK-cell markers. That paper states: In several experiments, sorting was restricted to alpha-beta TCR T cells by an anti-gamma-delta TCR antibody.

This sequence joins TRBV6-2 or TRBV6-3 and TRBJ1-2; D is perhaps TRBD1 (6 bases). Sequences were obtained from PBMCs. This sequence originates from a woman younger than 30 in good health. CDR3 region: CASNRDSYGYTF. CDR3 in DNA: TGTGCCAGCAACAGGGACTCCTATGGCTACACCTTC.